The rows below give T cell receptor beta chains drawn from one sample of a study of blood T cell repertoires in COVID-19. The table came from immunoSEQ multiplex PCR; TCRdb's copy has only in-frame clones and leaves some out. The data hold some 130,000 clones, with 88% observed a single time. What was sequenced was peripheral blood. These receptors all stem from a man aged 50 or older with acute or convalescent COVID-19. CDR3s include the opening cysteine and the closing phenylalanine or tryptophan. D genes are given only for firm matches. A row's size may be missing; if present it is once, few, many or a size class.

abundance: -
len: 13
j_gene: TRBJ2-7
v_gene: TRBV7-9
d_gene: TRBD2
CDR3aa: CASSPTSGAGGYF
CDR3nt: TGTGCCAGCAGCCCGACTAGCGGGGCAGGGGGGTACTTC

abundance: -
len: 15
j_gene: TRBJ1-3
v_gene: TRBV3-1/TRBV3-2
d_gene: -
CDR3aa: CASSPPGLGGNTIYF
CDR3nt: TGTGCCAGCAGCCCGCCGGGCCTCGGAGGGAACACCATATATTTT

abundance: -
len: 13
j_gene: TRBJ1-6
v_gene: TRBV7-9
d_gene: -
CDR3aa: CASSITGQSPLHF
CDR3nt: TGTGCCAGCAGCATCACAGGGCAATCACCCCTCCACTTT

abundance: -
len: 17
j_gene: TRBJ2-2
v_gene: TRBV4-1
d_gene: TRBD2
CDR3aa: CASSSRLAVLNTGELFF
CDR3nt: TGCGCCAGCAGCAGCCGACTAGCGGTCCTCAACACCGGGGAGCTGTTTTTT

abundance: -
len: 15
j_gene: TRBJ1-6
v_gene: TRBV7-9
d_gene: TRBD1
CDR3aa: CASSFSGQGNSPLHF
CDR3nt: TGTGCCAGCAGCTTCTCGGGACAGGGGAATTCACCCCTCCACTTT

abundance: -
len: 16
j_gene: TRBJ2-7
v_gene: TRBV6-1
d_gene: -
CDR3aa: CASSDLREVLAYEQYF
CDR3nt: TGTGCCAGCAGTGATCTGCGAGAGGTATTAGCCTACGAGCAGTACTTC

abundance: -
len: 17
j_gene: TRBJ2-3
v_gene: TRBV12-5
d_gene: TRBD2
CDR3aa: CASGSGLAGISTDTQYF
CDR3nt: TGTGCTAGTGGTTCAGGACTAGCGGGCATAAGCACAGATACGCAGTATTTT

abundance: -
len: 14
j_gene: TRBJ1-5
v_gene: TRBV5-5
d_gene: -
CDR3aa: CASSLWGADQPQHF
CDR3nt: TGTGCCAGCAGCTTGTGGGGAGCAGATCAGCCCCAGCATTTT

abundance: -
len: 13
j_gene: TRBJ1-1
v_gene: TRBV2
d_gene: -
CDR3aa: CASGHGGSTEAFF
CDR3nt: TGTGCCAGCGGGCATGGGGGGTCCACTGAAGCTTTCTTT

abundance: -
len: 14
j_gene: TRBJ1-1
v_gene: TRBV10-2
d_gene: -
CDR3aa: CASSSTLRNTEAFF
CDR3nt: TGCGCCAGCAGCTCCACACTACGGAACACTGAAGCTTTCTTT

abundance: few
len: 15
j_gene: TRBJ2-7
v_gene: TRBV21-1
d_gene: -
CDR3aa: CASSKVGGGPYEQYF
CDR3nt: TGTGCCAGCAGCAAAGTTGGTGGGGGCCCCTACGAGCAGTACTTC

abundance: once
len: 14
j_gene: TRBJ2-3
v_gene: TRBV5-1
d_gene: -
CDR3aa: CASSGGTSVDTQYF
CDR3nt: TGCGCCAGCAGTGGAGGGACGTCAGTAGATACGCAGTATTTT

abundance: once
len: 15
j_gene: TRBJ1-2
v_gene: TRBV30
d_gene: TRBD1
CDR3aa: CAWSVPDRELRGYTF
CDR3nt: TGTGCCTGGAGTGTACCCGACAGGGAGTTGAGGGGCTACACCTTC

abundance: -
len: 16
j_gene: TRBJ1-1
v_gene: TRBV9
d_gene: -
CDR3aa: CASSASPALRGTEAFF
CDR3nt: TGTGCCAGCAGCGCTTCTCCCGCTCTAAGGGGGACTGAAGCTTTCTTT

abundance: -
len: 14
j_gene: TRBJ1-1
v_gene: TRBV5-1
d_gene: -
CDR3aa: CASSSPPRETEAFF
CDR3nt: TGCGCCAGCAGCTCCCCACCGCGAGAAACTGAAGCTTTCTTT

abundance: -
len: 13
j_gene: TRBJ1-1
v_gene: TRBV19
d_gene: -
CDR3aa: CASIGQRNTEAFF
CDR3nt: TGTGCCAGTATAGGACAGAGGAACACTGAAGCTTTCTTT

abundance: -
len: 16
j_gene: TRBJ2-3
v_gene: TRBV28
d_gene: -
CDR3aa: CASSSPGSASTDTQYF
CDR3nt: TGTGCCAGCAGTTCCCCGGGTAGCGCGAGCACAGATACGCAGTATTTT

abundance: few
len: 15
j_gene: TRBJ2-2
v_gene: TRBV19
d_gene: -
CDR3aa: CASSVGGVGTGELFF
CDR3nt: TGTGCCAGTTCAGTTGGAGGGGTGGGCACCGGGGAGCTGTTTTTT

abundance: -
len: 17
j_gene: TRBJ2-5
v_gene: TRBV9
d_gene: -
CDR3aa: CASSVSAARAVEETQYF
CDR3nt: TGTGCCAGCAGCGTATCCGCAGCACGAGCGGTCGAAGAGACCCAGTACTTC

abundance: -
len: 13
j_gene: TRBJ1-1
v_gene: TRBV29-1
d_gene: -
CDR3aa: CSAEQVAGAEAFF
CDR3nt: TGCAGCGCAGAACAGGTCGCGGGGGCTGAAGCTTTCTTT

abundance: -
len: 15
j_gene: TRBJ2-7
v_gene: TRBV7-2
d_gene: TRBD2
CDR3aa: CASSTVTSGRYEQYF
CDR3nt: TGTGCCAGCAGCACAGTGACTAGCGGGAGGTACGAGCAGTACTTC

abundance: -
len: 14
j_gene: TRBJ2-7
v_gene: TRBV6-5
d_gene: -
CDR3aa: CASQRDTISYEQYF
CDR3nt: TGTGCCAGCCAACGGGACACCATCTCCTACGAGCAGTACTTC

abundance: once
len: 13
j_gene: TRBJ1-2
v_gene: TRBV7-9
d_gene: -
CDR3aa: CASSLMGPDGYTF
CDR3nt: TGTGCCAGCAGCTTAATGGGGCCTGATGGCTACACCTTC

abundance: -
len: 15
j_gene: TRBJ1-1
v_gene: TRBV5-4
d_gene: -
CDR3aa: CAGALGGFMNTEAFF
CDR3nt: TGTGCCGGGGCACTGGGGGGTTTTATGAACACTGAAGCTTTCTTT

abundance: -
len: 15
j_gene: TRBJ2-3
v_gene: TRBV1
d_gene: -
CDR3aa: CTSSQQGAGVDTQYF
CDR3nt: TGCACCAGCAGCCAACAGGGGGCCGGGGTAGATACGCAGTATTTT

abundance: -
len: 17
j_gene: TRBJ2-1
v_gene: TRBV5-1
d_gene: -
CDR3aa: CASKLPAGQTENNEQFF
CDR3nt: TGCGCCAGCAAACTTCCGGCGGGACAGACAGAAAACAATGAGCAGTTCTTC

abundance: -
len: 15
j_gene: TRBJ1-1
v_gene: TRBV6-5
d_gene: -
CDR3aa: CASRGVGGLNTEAFF
CDR3nt: TGTGCCAGCAGGGGGGTTGGGGGCCTGAACACTGAAGCTTTCTTT

abundance: -
len: 13
j_gene: TRBJ1-4
v_gene: TRBV2
d_gene: -
CDR3aa: CASSERVVGKLFF
CDR3nt: TGTGCCAGCAGTGAACGGGTGGTCGGGAAACTGTTTTTT

abundance: -
len: 15
j_gene: TRBJ2-1
v_gene: TRBV20-1
d_gene: -
CDR3aa: CSASSAEGLTHEQFF
CDR3nt: TGCAGTGCTAGTTCGGCGGAGGGCCTCACACATGAGCAGTTCTTC

abundance: -
len: 14
j_gene: TRBJ1-1
v_gene: TRBV11-2
d_gene: -
CDR3aa: CASSPLGVHTEAFF
CDR3nt: TGTGCCAGCAGCCCCCTCGGGGTACACACTGAAGCTTTCTTT

abundance: -
len: 17
j_gene: TRBJ1-6
v_gene: TRBV7-9
d_gene: -
CDR3aa: CASSLGPAFSKSSPLHF
CDR3nt: TGTGCCAGCAGCTTAGGCCCTGCGTTTTCTAAGTCTTCACCCCTCCACTTT

abundance: -
len: 14
j_gene: TRBJ2-3
v_gene: TRBV5-1
d_gene: -
CDR3aa: CASSGATSTDTQYF
CDR3nt: TGCGCCAGCAGTGGGGCTACTAGCACAGATACGCAGTATTTT

abundance: -
len: 15
j_gene: TRBJ1-6
v_gene: TRBV6-5
d_gene: TRBD1
CDR3aa: CASSYGGQGYSPLHF
CDR3nt: TGTGCCAGCAGTTATGGGGGACAGGGATATTCACCCCTCCACTTT

abundance: -
len: 15
j_gene: TRBJ2-3
v_gene: TRBV9
d_gene: TRBD2
CDR3aa: CASSFSGAYTDTQYF
CDR3nt: TGTGCCAGCAGCTTTAGCGGGGCCTACACAGATACGCAGTATTTT

abundance: -
len: 15
j_gene: TRBJ2-3
v_gene: TRBV6-6
d_gene: TRBD1
CDR3aa: CASSFIGQGADTQYF
CDR3nt: TGTGCCAGCAGTTTCATCGGACAGGGCGCAGATACGCAGTATTTT

abundance: -
len: 13
j_gene: TRBJ2-5
v_gene: TRBV19
d_gene: -
CDR3aa: CASRIRSGETQYF
CDR3nt: TGTGCCAGTAGAATCAGGTCTGGCGAGACCCAGTACTTC

abundance: -
len: 14
j_gene: TRBJ2-2
v_gene: TRBV24-1
d_gene: -
CDR3aa: CATNSETDFGELFF
CDR3nt: TGTGCCACCAACTCAGAGACTGACTTCGGGGAGCTGTTTTTT

abundance: once
len: 15
j_gene: TRBJ2-5
v_gene: TRBV28
d_gene: TRBD2
CDR3aa: CASSLGWREGETQYF
CDR3nt: TGTGCCAGCAGTTTGGGGTGGCGGGAGGGCGAGACCCAGTACTTC

abundance: -
len: 16
j_gene: TRBJ1-2
v_gene: TRBV7-9
d_gene: -
CDR3aa: CASSLAVGELIYGYTF
CDR3nt: TGTGCCAGCAGCTTAGCGGTCGGGGAATTAATCTATGGCTACACCTTC

abundance: -
len: 11
j_gene: TRBJ1-1
v_gene: TRBV12-3/TRBV12-4
d_gene: -
CDR3aa: CASTRNTEAFF
CDR3nt: TGTGCCAGCACCAGGAACACTGAAGCTTTCTTT

abundance: -
len: 15
j_gene: TRBJ1-2
v_gene: TRBV7-3
d_gene: TRBD1
CDR3aa: CASSADRERGYGYTF
CDR3nt: TGTGCCAGCAGTGCCGACAGGGAACGCGGATATGGCTACACCTTC

abundance: -
len: 15
j_gene: TRBJ1-2
v_gene: TRBV6-2/TRBV6-3
d_gene: -
CDR3aa: CASSSTGLLHYGYTF
CDR3nt: TGTGCCAGCAGTTCGACAGGCCTACTACACTATGGCTACACCTTC

abundance: -
len: 12
j_gene: TRBJ1-1
v_gene: TRBV11-3
d_gene: -
CDR3aa: CASSSEGGQAFF
CDR3nt: TGTGCCAGCAGTTCTGAGGGAGGGCAAGCTTTCTTT

abundance: -
len: 14
j_gene: TRBJ1-1
v_gene: TRBV4-1
d_gene: -
CDR3aa: CASSQPSVSTEAFF
CDR3nt: TGCGCCAGCAGCCAACCCTCGGTGAGCACTGAAGCTTTCTTT

abundance: -
len: 12
j_gene: TRBJ2-1
v_gene: TRBV6-5
d_gene: -
CDR3aa: CASSYSSGQQFF
CDR3nt: TGTGCCAGCAGTTACTCGTCAGGGCAGCAGTTCTTC

abundance: once
len: 13
j_gene: TRBJ2-1
v_gene: TRBV4-1
d_gene: -
CDR3aa: CASSWAGANEQFF
CDR3nt: TGCGCCAGCAGCTGGGCAGGGGCCAATGAGCAGTTCTTC

abundance: once
len: 13
j_gene: TRBJ1-1
v_gene: TRBV5-1
d_gene: -
CDR3aa: CASSLIPRAEAFF
CDR3nt: TGCGCCAGCAGCTTGATCCCCAGGGCTGAAGCTTTCTTT

abundance: few
len: 13
j_gene: TRBJ1-4
v_gene: TRBV19
d_gene: -
CDR3aa: CASSKRTDEKLFF
CDR3nt: TGTGCCAGTAGTAAGCGGACGGATGAAAAACTGTTTTTT

abundance: once
len: 12
j_gene: TRBJ2-2
v_gene: TRBV12-3/TRBV12-4
d_gene: -
CDR3aa: CASSVTPGELFF
CDR3nt: TGTGCCAGCAGTGTGACTCCCGGGGAGCTGTTTTTT

abundance: -
len: 15
j_gene: TRBJ2-7
v_gene: TRBV4-1
d_gene: TRBD2
CDR3aa: CASSPQASGRYEQYF
CDR3nt: TGCGCCAGCAGCCCCCAGGCTAGCGGTCGTTACGAGCAGTACTTC

abundance: -
len: 15
j_gene: TRBJ2-1
v_gene: TRBV9
d_gene: TRBD2
CDR3aa: CASSVGTSGYNEQFF
CDR3nt: TGTGCCAGCAGCGTGGGGACTAGCGGTTACAATGAGCAGTTCTTC

abundance: -
len: 15
j_gene: TRBJ1-1
v_gene: TRBV6-5
d_gene: TRBD1
CDR3aa: CASRINRGSWTEAFF
CDR3nt: TGTGCCAGCAGGATAAACAGGGGGTCGTGGACTGAAGCTTTCTTT

abundance: -
len: 12
j_gene: TRBJ1-5
v_gene: TRBV19
d_gene: -
CDR3aa: CASSIGLGAQHF
CDR3nt: TGTGCCAGTAGTATTGGGTTAGGGGCCCAGCATTTT

abundance: -
len: 14
j_gene: TRBJ1-2
v_gene: TRBV14
d_gene: -
CDR3aa: CASSQGFALAGYTF
CDR3nt: TGTGCCAGCAGCCAAGGGTTCGCCCTTGCGGGCTACACCTTC